Below, 11 T cell receptor beta chains from the same sample are listed, as sequenced in a study of CD4 T cells in relation to SARS-CoV-2 and coronaviruses. Their antigens are not known. The assay was immunoSEQ multiplex PCR, and TCRdb's table has in-frame clones only and misses some. Of 35,000 or so clones listed, 70% to 85% are singletons. The sequencing input was naive CD4+ T cells from PBMCs, cultured in vitro. Subset: naive CD4+ T cells isolated by negative enrichment. Every receptor here comes from an adult with COVID-19.

V is TRBV13 and J is TRBJ2-3; TRBD2 matches at 8 bases. V gave up 6 bases and J gave up 0 bases; unmatched junction bases: 17. From germline, CDR1 is PRHDT and CDR2 FYEKMQ (reference sequence). The CDR3 sequence is 19 residues long. This CDR3 reads CASSPAPAGARWSTDTQYF. CDR3 nucleotide sequence: TGTGCCAGCAGTCCAGCCCCAGCGGGAGCAAGATGGAGCACAGATACGCAGTATTTT.

The genes are TRBV27 and TRBJ2-3; perhaps TRBD1 as D (5 bases). This CDR3 region has 15 residues. CDR1 is MNHEY, CDR2 SMNVEV, per germline (reference sequence). Trimming shortened V by 6 bases and J by 5 bases, and 18 bases separated the two germline ends. Here the CDR3 DNA reads TGTGCCAGCAGCCTCCCGCAGGGTCGTGGAGATACGCAGTATTTT. This gives the protein CASSLPQGRGDTQYF.

This rearrangement joins TRBV6-5 to TRBJ2-4, with D tentatively TRBD1 (7 bases). The germline CDR1 and CDR2 sequences are MNHEY and SVGAGI. The CDR3 is 14 amino acids. Trimming cost V 6 bases and J 6 bases, with 15 bases left between them. The CDR3 loop reads CASSVEGQLNIQYF. DNA for the CDR3: TGTGCCAGCAGCGTGGAGGGACAGCTAAACATTCAGTACTTC.

The rearrangement uses TRBV11-2 and TRBJ1-1; D is unresolved. This CDR3 contains 15 residues. Trimming took off 5 bases at V and 0 bases at J, with 13 bases between the two ends. Germline lookup yields CDR1 SGHAT and CDR2 FQNNGV. The CDR3 reads CASSLVGRMNTEAFF. CDR3 nucleotide sequence: TGTGCCAGCAGCCTAGTAGGCCGCATGAACACTGAAGCTTTCTTT.

V gene TRBV6-5 combines with J gene TRBJ2-7, with a tentative D call TRBD2 (5 bases). Between the trimmed V and J ends, which lost 3 bases and 4 bases, there was a span of 10 bases. The CDR3 sequence is 13 residues long. Germline CDR1 reads MNHEY; CDR2 reads SVGAGI. The CDR3 bases are TGTGCCAGCAGTTATTCCGGGGTTTACGAGCAGTACTTC. Amino acid sequence: CASSYSGVYEQYF.

This clone was observed a handful of times. This chain links TRBV5-4 with TRBJ2-7; 9 nucleotides agree with TRBD2. Unmatched junction bases numbered 8, after V lost 7 bases and J lost 3 bases. CDR3 length: 14 residues. Germline V lookup: CDR1 SGHNT, CDR2 YYREEE (reference sequence). DNA for the CDR3: TGTGCCAGCTCCGCGAGGACTAGCGTCTACGAGCAGTACTTC. Its translation: CASSARTSVYEQYF.

The CDR3 sequence: CASSYSVVSGRNSNEQFF. The CDR3 DNA is TGTGCCAGCAGTTACTCGGTCGTTAGCGGGCGTAATTCCAATGAGCAGTTCTTC. This sequence joins TRBV6-2 or TRBV6-3 and TRBJ2-1; 7 bases agree with TRBD2. This CDR3 is 18 amino acids long. Trimming at V came to 0 bases and at J to 6 bases, leaving 14 bases not matched to a gene. CDR1 is MNHEY, CDR2 SVGEGT, per germline.

The V and J genes are TRBV29-1 and TRBJ2-1; TRBD1 might be the D (5 bases). Germline CDR1 SQVTM, CDR2 ANQGSEA. V gave up 2 bases and J gave up 10 bases, with 9 bases separating them. The CDR3 is 11 amino acids. Here the CDR3 reads CSVEWQGEQFF. CDR3 nucleotides: TGCAGCGTTGAATGGCAGGGAGAGCAGTTCTTC.

The rearrangement joins TRBV18 to TRBJ2-1; D may be TRBD2 (5 bases). V lost 6 bases and J 4 bases, leaving 16 bases between the germline ends. The length of the CDR3 is 15 residues. The germline V gene has CDR1 KGHSH and CDR2 LQKENI. DNA for the CDR3: TGTGCCAGCTCCCCCCGACTGGACTCATACAATGAGCAGTTCTTC. Protein product: CASSPRLDSYNEQFF.

The gene calls are TRBV18 and TRBJ2-5; D is undetermined. The CDR3 has 13 amino acids. Between the trimmed V and J ends, which lost 3 bases and 2 bases, there was a span of 7 bases. Per the germline V gene, CDR1 is KGHSH and CDR2 is LQKENI. The CDR3 protein is CASSPRLQETQYF. The CDR3 nucleotides read TGTGCCAGCTCACCGAGGCTTCAAGAGACCCAGTACTTC.

This chain connects TRBV28 to TRBJ2-7; TRBD2 matches at 8 bases. The CDR3 runs 14 residues. Germline V gene sequence: CDR1 MDHEN, CDR2 SYDVKM. With 5 bases clipped from V and 5 bases from J, the junction kept 8 bases outside the gene matches. The CDR3 is CASSTSGSVHEQYF. The CDR3 DNA is TGTGCCAGCAGTACAAGCGGGAGTGTCCACGAGCAGTACTTC. The variable domain in full, with the rest retrieved from reference TRBV28 and TRBJ2-7, is DVKVTQSSRYLVKRTGEKVFLECVQDMDHENMFWYRQDPGLGLRLIYFSYDVKMKEKGDIPEGYSVSREKKERFSLILESASTNQTSMYLCASSTSGSVHEQYFGPGTRLTVT.